The present T cell receptor beta chain was sequenced within a study of blood T cell repertoires in COVID-19 (dated by TCRdb to 2020 to 2021). Looking at the study overall: Collaborator samples came from the United States, Italy and Spain and covered acute and convalescent phases of COVID-19. The prospective study material was composed of cDNA or gDNA derived from T cells, B-cell-depleted T cells, or PBMCs. Deeply sampled blood TCRbeta repertoires from subjects exposed to, actively infected with, or recovered from COVID-19 were included in the dataset. The repertoires were released in a freely available public database intended as a resource for research on the immune response to SARS-CoV-2. Samples came from the ongoing ImmuneRACE study (first 160 participants) plus 1,254 subjects from 6 global collaborators. The sample metadata nearly always contained a de-identified subject ID, COVID-19 status, age in years and sex. Where HLA class I and class II types were available, the types were taken from metadata supplied by the sample provider, not from assay-based typing. Overall results and qualifications from the work: The amount of clinical and demographic metadata varied by source and participant and was provided uncurated.

V loses 6 bases, J loses 4 bases, and the germline ends lie 22 bases apart. The CDR3 starts with the cysteine, ends with the phenylalanine, and has 16 residues. The sequence is cut down to CDR3 DNA, 48 bases in frame from base 1. According to the germline V gene (reference sequence), CDR1 reads SEHNR and CDR2 reads FQNEAQ. TCRbeta CDR3 regions were amplified from genomic DNA by means of the immunoSEQ Assay, a bias-controlled multiplex PCR. On the study's bioinformatics: The number of nucleated cells in each sample was estimated by amplification of reference gene primers within the assay. To quantify the absolute abundance of each unique TCRbeta CDR3 rearrangement, sequence reads were collapsed and filtered. For each sample, productive Simpson clonality was calculated by taking the square root of Simpson's diversity index across productive rearrangements. TCRdb took over this immuneACCESS table, retaining in-frame rearrangements with V and J assigned. Such tables are incomplete; in checked studies, under half of the missing clones stem from an unresolved V gene, and the remainder is unexplained. V, J and clone size reflect that table, while D and trimming were determined from the DNA. This sample is represented by about 28,000 clones; around nine tenths of them were singletons. About 6% of the sample is held by the ten biggest clonotypes.

This clone was seen more than once but under ten times. The antigen it recognizes is unknown. Qualities for individual bases were not recorded, and no much larger clone is one base off. Each collaborating institution followed its own protocols to collect whole blood in K2EDTA tubes. For TCRbeta analysis, collaborator samples were shipped as frozen whole blood, as isolated PBMCs, or as DNA extracted from either sample type. The source material was peripheral blood. The rearrangement joined TRBV7-9 to TRBJ2-7; perhaps TRBD1 is the D gene, with 5 bases matching. This receptor was obtained from a human donor in a cohort sampled during active COVID-19. The nucleotide sequence reads as follows: TGTGCCAGCAGTTCGGATCAGGGCAATCAGTGGTACGAGCAGTACTTC. Its product reads: CASSSDQGNQWYEQYF.